These T cell receptor beta chains were read from a single sample in a study of neurological immune-mediated disorders. TCRdb analysed the 5' RACE reads with MiXCR anew, one entry per CDR3 protein. This sample has some 31,000 distinct CDR3 sequences; about 4.8% occur once, and the top ten carry roughly 23%. The sequenced sample was PBMCs. These receptors were taken from a young man in good health. The CDR3 runs from the conserved cysteine through the conserved F or W. The D gene is left open where the match is weak. Clone size is shown for a subset of rows, as once, few, many or a class of expanded clone.

D gene: TRBD2
J gene: TRBJ2-7
clone size: many
V gene: TRBV2
CDR3 protein: CASSGTSGGYEQYF
CDR3 DNA: TGTGCCAGCAGTGGGACTAGCGGGGGATACGAGCAGTACTTC

D gene: NA
J gene: TRBJ1-3
clone size: many
V gene: TRBV6-5
CDR3 protein: CASRTSQSSAHTIYF
CDR3 DNA: TGTGCCAGCAGGACGTCACAATCGTCGGCGCACACCATATATTTT

D gene: TRBD1
J gene: TRBJ1-1
clone size: many
V gene: TRBV20-1
CDR3 protein: CSARGAGGYTEAFF
CDR3 DNA: TGCAGTGCTAGAGGGGCAGGGGGGTACACTGAAGCTTTCTTT

D gene: NA
J gene: TRBJ1-1
clone size: many
V gene: TRBV5-1
CDR3 protein: CASSSTGLRISEAFF
CDR3 DNA: TGCGCCAGCAGCTCGACCGGGTTGCGAATAAGTGAAGCTTTCTTT

D gene: NA
J gene: TRBJ2-2
clone size: many
V gene: TRBV12-3/TRBV12-4
CDR3 protein: CASSLGGSRQAGELFF
CDR3 DNA: TGTGCCAGCAGTTTAGGAGGTTCGCGCCAGGCCGGGGAGCTGTTTTTT

D gene: NA
J gene: TRBJ2-7
clone size: NA
V gene: TRBV11-2
CDR3 protein: CASSLATDREWYEQYF
CDR3 DNA: TGTGCCAGCAGCTTAGCCACGGACCGTGAATGGTACGAGCAGTACTTC

D gene: TRBD2
J gene: TRBJ2-3
clone size: many
V gene: TRBV30
CDR3 protein: CAWGDRGTSAQYF
CDR3 DNA: TGTGCCTGGGGTGATAGGGGGACTAGCGCGCAGTATTTT

D gene: NA
J gene: TRBJ2-1
clone size: once
V gene: TRBV5-4
CDR3 protein: CASSLALQRVSYNEQFF
CDR3 DNA: TGTGCCAGCAGCTTGGCGCTCCAGCGGGTAAGCTACAATGAGCAGTTCTTC

D gene: TRBD2
J gene: TRBJ2-7
clone size: many
V gene: TRBV7-3
CDR3 protein: CASSLLAGGLYEQYF
CDR3 DNA: TGTGCCAGCAGCTTACTAGCGGGGGGTCTATACGAGCAGTACTTC

D gene: NA
J gene: TRBJ2-2
clone size: many
V gene: TRBV13
CDR3 protein: CASSYRGGNTGELFF
CDR3 DNA: TGTGCCAGCAGCTATCGAGGGGGGAACACCGGGGAGCTGTTTTTT

D gene: NA
J gene: TRBJ1-2
clone size: many
V gene: TRBV6-5
CDR3 protein: CASSHQGGGDGYTF
CDR3 DNA: TGTGCCAGCAGTCACCAAGGGGGGGGCGATGGCTACACCTTC

D gene: NA
J gene: TRBJ2-7
clone size: many
V gene: TRBV27
CDR3 protein: CASSLSGPSYEQYF
CDR3 DNA: TGTGCCAGCAGTTTATCAGGTCCGTCCTACGAGCAGTACTTC

D gene: NA
J gene: TRBJ2-3
clone size: many
V gene: TRBV5-1
CDR3 protein: CASSPRTASPDTQYF
CDR3 DNA: TGCGCCAGCAGCCCGCGCACGGCGAGCCCGGATACGCAGTATTTT

D gene: NA
J gene: TRBJ1-5
clone size: many
V gene: TRBV12-3/TRBV12-4
CDR3 protein: CASSLETVYQPQHF
CDR3 DNA: TGTGCCAGCAGTTTAGAGACCGTTTATCAGCCCCAGCATTTT

D gene: NA
J gene: TRBJ2-1
clone size: many
V gene: TRBV20-1
CDR3 protein: CSARGHYEQFF
CDR3 DNA: TGCAGTGCTAGGGGCCACTATGAGCAGTTCTTC

D gene: NA
J gene: TRBJ2-7
clone size: many
V gene: TRBV20-1
CDR3 protein: CSARGGVDYEQYF
CDR3 DNA: TGCAGTGCTAGAGGGGGAGTTGACTACGAGCAGTACTTC

D gene: NA
J gene: TRBJ1-2
clone size: many
V gene: TRBV5-1
CDR3 protein: CASSWRQAGNYGYTF
CDR3 DNA: TGCGCCAGCAGCTGGCGACAGGCTGGTAACTATGGCTACACCTTC